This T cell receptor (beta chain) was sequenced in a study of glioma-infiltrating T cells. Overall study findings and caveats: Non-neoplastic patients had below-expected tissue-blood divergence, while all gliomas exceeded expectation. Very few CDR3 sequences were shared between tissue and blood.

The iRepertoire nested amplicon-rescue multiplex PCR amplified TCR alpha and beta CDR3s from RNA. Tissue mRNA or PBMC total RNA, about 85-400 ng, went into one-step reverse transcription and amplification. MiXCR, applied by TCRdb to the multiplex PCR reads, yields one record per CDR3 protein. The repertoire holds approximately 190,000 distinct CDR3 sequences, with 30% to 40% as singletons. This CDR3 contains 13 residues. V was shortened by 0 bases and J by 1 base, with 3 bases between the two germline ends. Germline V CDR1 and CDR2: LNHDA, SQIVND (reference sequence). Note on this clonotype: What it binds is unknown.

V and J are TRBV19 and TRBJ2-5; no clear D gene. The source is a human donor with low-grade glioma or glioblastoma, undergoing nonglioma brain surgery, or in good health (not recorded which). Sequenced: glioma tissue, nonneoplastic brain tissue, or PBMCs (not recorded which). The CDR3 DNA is TGTGCCAGTAGTATAGACAGCCAAGAGACCCAGTACTTC. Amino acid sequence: CASSIDSQETQYF.